This T cell receptor beta chain was observed in a study of T cell responses to AZD1222 COVID-19 vaccine (dated by TCRdb to 2020 to 2023). Broadly, across the study: Because spike-specific TCR depth and breadth did not differ between the two schedules, AZD1222 recipients who got a second dose at roughly 4 weeks were pooled with those who got a second dose at roughly 12 weeks. TCR sequencing covered 230 to 250 trial participants: 200 to 210 given two doses of AZD1222 and 26 given two doses of MenACWY control vaccine. Trial participants were enrolled by age into subgroups of 18-55, 56-69 and 70-plus years, and around 150, 29 and 61 TCR-sequenced participants, respectively, were included in these subgroups.

The CDR3 regions of human TCRbeta chains were analyzed by immunosequencing. The authors processed their data as follows. TCRs in the repertoires were matched against a reference library of SARS-CoV-2-specific TCRs that had been generated with the MIRA antigen-specificity platform. Breadth was defined as the fraction of unique TCRs that were SARS-CoV-2-associated. Depth was defined as the fraction of total T cells that were SARS-CoV-2-associated. Using the MIRA data, every spike-specific TCR was mapped to the spike region that the TCR reacted to and assigned to either a CD4 or a CD8 class. Log10-transformed breadth and depth values were compared by one-way ANOVA with Sidak's multiple comparisons tests. Drawn from immuneACCESS, this table holds only the in-frame rearrangements with V and J called that TCRdb kept. Clones are partly lost; checked studies trace under half to an unresolved V gene and leave the rest unexplained. V, J and clone size are taken as reported in that table, and D and trimming were inferred from the DNA itself. Present in this sample are about 140,000 clones, around 93% of which were seen just once. The ten largest clonotypes hold approximately 3% of the sample.

Cut back by 3 bases and 5 bases, the V and J ends lie 13 bases apart. The germline V gene (reference sequence) sets CDR1 to SEHNR and CDR2 to FQNEAQ. The CDR3 runs 14 amino acids, cysteine and phenylalanine included. The entry retains the CDR3 DNA only, 42 bases that are in frame from base 1. The sample's time point label is to be understood as: baseline before first vaccination. Samples from vaccinated people were obtained from the UK trials COV001 and COV002, which included a single-blind randomized controlled phase 2/3 trial of AZD1222 (ChAdOx1 nCoV-19) in healthy adults. For TCRbeta chain sequencing, PBMC samples were collected from trial participants at day 0 and at day 28 after the second dose. This clone was detected only once. Its antigen remains undetermined. Base quality data are lacking; no much larger clone is found one base away. Findings and caveats that apply to the study as a whole: After two AZD1222 doses, both the breadth and the depth of spike-specific TCRs were significantly higher than at day 0 and than in MenACWY recipients. Because no samples from the day 14 peak response were available, repertoires could be characterized only after the peak T cell response. Most participants were white British and females outnumbered males, and the authors suggested that clonal diversity may have been underestimated. The vaccine-associated CD4 TCRs covered the entire spike protein, and the dominant responses fell in regions 160-218 and 743-854. The 56-69-year group was small, and its depth increase did not reach significance, likely because of low power. Conclusions about previously exposed vaccinees are limited because only six or seven AZD1222 recipients were SARS-CoV-2 seropositive at baseline. Nearly half of unique spike-specific TCRs reportedly recognized epitopes outside regions mutated in the B.1.351 and B.1.1.7 variants.

The source material was peripheral blood, sampled on day 0 of AZD1222 vaccination. The rearrangement combines TRBV7-9 with TRBJ2-5, with the D gene uncertain. The TCR sequence derives from an adult in good health. The sequence in DNA is TGTGCCAGCAGCTTTTTGGGTCGCTGGGAGACCCAGTACTTC. It translates as CASSFLGRWETQYF.